This T cell receptor (beta chain) was captured in a study of blood T cell repertoires in COVID-19 (dated by TCRdb to about 2020). With regard to the full study: Samples covering the acute and convalescent phases of COVID-19 were provided by collaborators in the United States, Italy and Spain. Where available, HLA class I and class II types were taken from metadata supplied by the sample provider and were not determined by assay-based typing. The prospective study material was composed of cDNA or gDNA derived from T cells, B-cell-depleted T cells, or PBMCs. Deeply sampled blood TCRbeta repertoires from subjects exposed to, actively infected with, or recovered from COVID-19 were included in the dataset. Samples came from the ongoing ImmuneRACE study (first 160 participants) plus 1,254 subjects from 6 global collaborators. The repertoires were released in a freely available public database intended as a resource for research on the immune response to SARS-CoV-2. Sample metadata almost always included a de-identified subject ID, COVID-19 status, age in years and sex. Study-wide conclusions, independent of this receptor: The amount of clinical and demographic metadata varied by source and participant and was provided uncurated.

The immunoSEQ Assay, a bias-controlled multiplex PCR, was used to amplify TCRbeta CDR3 regions from genomic DNA. Concerning the study's data processing: The number of nucleated cells in each sample was estimated by amplification of reference gene primers within the assay. Sequence reads were collapsed and filtered to measure the absolute abundance of every unique TCRbeta CDR3 rearrangement. Productive Simpson clonality was computed per sample as the square root of Simpson's diversity index over productive rearrangements. TCRdb took over this immuneACCESS table, retaining in-frame rearrangements with V and J assigned. Such tables are incomplete; in checked studies, under half of the missing clones stem from an unresolved V gene, and the remainder is unexplained. D and trimming come from the DNA, and the V and J calls and clone size come from that table. This sample has 55,000 to 65,000 clones in its table, and 60% to 85% of those were observed once. The biggest ten clones account for 3.2% of the sample.

Each collaborating institution followed its own protocols to collect whole blood in K2EDTA tubes. For TCRbeta analysis, collaborator samples were shipped as frozen whole blood, as isolated PBMCs, or as DNA extracted from either sample type. Reading the germline V gene gives CDR1 MDHEN and CDR2 SYDVKM. The CDR3, from cysteine to phenylalanine, totals 14 residues. Just CDR3 DNA is preserved here, 42 bases in frame from base 1. The V end gives up 6 bases and the J end 6 bases, leaving 8 bases in the junction not matched to a gene. In this sample, this clone turned up once. Its binding antigen is unknown. Base qualities are missing; no much larger clone stands one base away.

The chain employs TRBV28 and TRBJ1-5; TRBD1 fits 7 bases in the junction. The sequence was collected from a man aged 60 to 75 with acute or convalescent COVID-19. The specimen sequenced was peripheral blood. The CDR3 sequence is CASRIGGVSQPQHF. The nucleotide sequence is TGTGCCAGCAGGATAGGGGGCGTGAGTCAGCCCCAGCATTTT.